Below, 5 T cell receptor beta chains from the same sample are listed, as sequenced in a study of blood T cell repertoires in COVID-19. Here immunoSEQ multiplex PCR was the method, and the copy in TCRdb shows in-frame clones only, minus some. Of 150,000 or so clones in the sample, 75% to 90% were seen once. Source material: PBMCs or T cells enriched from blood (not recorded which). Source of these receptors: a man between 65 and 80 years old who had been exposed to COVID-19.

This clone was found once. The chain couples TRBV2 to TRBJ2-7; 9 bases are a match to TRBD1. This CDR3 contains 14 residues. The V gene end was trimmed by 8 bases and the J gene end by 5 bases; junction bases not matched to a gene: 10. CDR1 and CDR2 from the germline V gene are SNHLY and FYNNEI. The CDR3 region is CASGFLGQGDEQYF. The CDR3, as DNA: TGTGCCAGCGGTTTTCTGGGACAGGGAGACGAGCAGTACTTC. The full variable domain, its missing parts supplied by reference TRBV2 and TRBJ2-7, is EPEVTQTPSHQVTQMGQEVILRCVPISNHLYFYWYRQILGQKVEFLVSFYNNEISEKSEIFDDQFSVERPDGSNFTLKIRSTKLEDSAMYFCASGFLGQGDEQYFGPGTRLTVT.

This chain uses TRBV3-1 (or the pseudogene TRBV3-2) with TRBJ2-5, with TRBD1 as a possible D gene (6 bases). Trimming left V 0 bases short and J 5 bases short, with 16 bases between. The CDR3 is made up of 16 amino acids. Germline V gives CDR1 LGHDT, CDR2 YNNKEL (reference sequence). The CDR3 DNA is TGTGCCAGCAGCCAAGATACAGGGCTACCGGGCGAGACCCAGTACTTC. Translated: CASSQDTGLPGETQYF.

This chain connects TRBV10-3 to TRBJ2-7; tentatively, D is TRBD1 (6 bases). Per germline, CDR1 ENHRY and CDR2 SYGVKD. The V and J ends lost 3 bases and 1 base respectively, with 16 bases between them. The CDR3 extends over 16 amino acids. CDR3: CAISEADRRGSYEQYF. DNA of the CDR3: TGTGCCATCAGTGAAGCCGACAGGCGCGGTTCCTACGAGCAGTACTTC.

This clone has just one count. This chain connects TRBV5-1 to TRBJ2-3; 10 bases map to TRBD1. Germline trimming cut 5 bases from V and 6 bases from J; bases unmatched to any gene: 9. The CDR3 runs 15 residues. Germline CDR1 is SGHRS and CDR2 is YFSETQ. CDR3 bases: TGCGCCAGCAGTTCCCGGGACAGGGGTAGGGATACGCAGTATTTT. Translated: CASSSRDRGRDTQYF.

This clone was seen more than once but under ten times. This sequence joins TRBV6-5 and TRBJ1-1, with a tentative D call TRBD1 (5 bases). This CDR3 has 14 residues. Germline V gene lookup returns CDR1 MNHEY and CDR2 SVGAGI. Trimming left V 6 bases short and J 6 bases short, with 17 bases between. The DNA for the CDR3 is TGTGCCAGCAGACAAGATGGGGGGAGGGCTGAAGCTTTCTTT. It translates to CASRQDGGRAEAFF.